Reported below is one TCR beta chain. What it recognizes is unknown. The data are from a study of blood T cells in healthy people across ages. At the level of the study: Per two T cells, about one barcoded beta molecule was captured through template switching. Study outcomes and limitations: With age, beta diversity per million T cells declined roughly linearly, significantly by 40.

V lost 5 bases and J lost 8, with 15 bases in between. The CDR3 sequence is 13 residues long. Germline V gene lookup returns CDR1 SGHTA and CDR2 FQGNSA. Together with a sample-barcoded 5' primer, a J-beta primer mix was included in a second PCR lasting about 6 to 11 cycles. CDR3-containing paired-end reads numbered at least 2.5 million in each sample. TCRdb ran MiXCR on the 5' RACE reads and lists one entry per CDR3 protein. The sample yields around 800,000 distinct CDR3 sequences, under 30% seen once. The sample was also linked to a second study, of T cells of mothers and their children. That source adds: The study sampled a few healthy Caucasian mothers and their six children.

The sequenced material came from blood. This chain joins TRBV7-2 and TRBJ1-2; D is perhaps TRBD1 (5 bases). This receptor was obtained from a boy aged 5-17 years in good health. DNA of the CDR3: TGTGCCAGCAGCCCTCGGAGGGGTGGCGGCTACACCTTC. Translation gives CASSPRRGGGYTF. The whole variable domain, filled in from reference TRBV7-2 and TRBJ1-2, reads GAGVSQSPSNKVTEKGKDVELRCDPISGHTALYWYRQSLGQGLEFLIYFQGNSAPDKSGLPSDRFSAERTGGSVSTLTIQRTQQEDSAVYLCASSPRRGGGYTFGSGTRLTVV.